Listed below are T cell receptor beta chains from one sample, sequenced in a study of a mutant IDH1 vaccine in newly diagnosed glioma. These receptors have no known antigen. Clones were read by immunoSEQ multiplex PCR, and TCRdb kept only the in-frame ones, dropping some. The sample carries roughly 60,000 clones, about four fifths recorded once. Specimen: PBMCs, collected from a glioma patient whose treatment included an IDH1 peptide vaccine. The receptors derive from a middle-aged man with glioma. CDR3s leave out the opening cysteine and the closing phenylalanine or tryptophan.

v_call	j_call	cdr3_aa
TRBV6-1	TRBJ2-2	ASSEVVLAASGELF
TRBV4-3	TRBJ2-3	ASSQAEGATDTQY
TRBV9	TRBJ2-3	ASRGAGADTQY
TRBV30	TRBJ2-5	AREGGRIGTQY
TRBV6-5	TRBJ2-1	ASSYSRRGGPNEQF
TRBV5-1	TRBJ2-1	ASSLGDRANNEQF
TRBV7-2	TRBJ1-5	ASSHPGQPQH
TRBV5-1	TRBJ2-2	ASSFDGVDTGELF
TRBV10-3	TRBJ1-1	AILANTEAF
TRBV5-4	TRBJ2-7	ASSFTADSYEQY
TRBV18	TRBJ2-3	ASSLNSRSTDTQY
TRBV6-5	TRBJ2-7	ASSPGTASDEQY
TRBV29-1	TRBJ2-7	SVERGTHEQY
TRBV4-1	TRBJ2-7	ASSQPDRPYEQY
TRBV4-3	TRBJ2-1	ASSQERSLPYNEQF
TRBV10-1	TRBJ2-7	ASSASGGERSYEQY
TRBV10-3	TRBJ1-2	AISESRDRPTYGYT
TRBV9	TRBJ2-7	ASSVGGGIYEQY
TRBV5-1	TRBJ2-1	ASKRDSNEQF
TRBV6-5	TRBJ2-7	ASSYSRAGGIYEQY
TRBV19	TRBJ1-5	ASRDREAQPQH
TRBV7-2	TRBJ2-7	ASSPRQALSYEQY
TRBV30	TRBJ1-5	AWTRGGSGQPQH
TRBV18	TRBJ2-7	ASSPKGTGSYEQY
TRBV6-5	NA	ASRRQGAYEQY
TRBV5-4	TRBJ1-2	ASSLDARTGGYT
TRBV14	TRBJ2-1	ASSQEVIQF
TRBV5-4	TRBJ2-1	ASRLVVGEQF
TRBV27	TRBJ2-3	ASSLRQGTDTQY
TRBV7-8	TRBJ1-1	ASSRGSNTEAF
TRBV11-2	TRBJ2-7	ASSPAFQGEQY
TRBV9	TRBJ2-3	ASSVIGGPDTQY
TRBV19	TRBJ2-1	ASRISAGYNEQF
TRBV5-4	TRBJ2-1	ASSLPLFLGEGNNEQF
TRBV5-8	TRBJ2-1	ASSFGTPAYNEQF
TRBV6-5	TRBJ1-5	ASQGSNQPQH
TRBV6-1	TRBJ2-7	ASTLLAGGPYEQY
TRBV4-1	TRBJ2-5	ASSQEETQY
TRBV27	TRBJ1-2	ASRLNTQLDYGYT
TRBV27	TRBJ1-1	ATQFRIDTEAF
TRBV7-9	TRBJ2-1	ASSLAGDYNEQF